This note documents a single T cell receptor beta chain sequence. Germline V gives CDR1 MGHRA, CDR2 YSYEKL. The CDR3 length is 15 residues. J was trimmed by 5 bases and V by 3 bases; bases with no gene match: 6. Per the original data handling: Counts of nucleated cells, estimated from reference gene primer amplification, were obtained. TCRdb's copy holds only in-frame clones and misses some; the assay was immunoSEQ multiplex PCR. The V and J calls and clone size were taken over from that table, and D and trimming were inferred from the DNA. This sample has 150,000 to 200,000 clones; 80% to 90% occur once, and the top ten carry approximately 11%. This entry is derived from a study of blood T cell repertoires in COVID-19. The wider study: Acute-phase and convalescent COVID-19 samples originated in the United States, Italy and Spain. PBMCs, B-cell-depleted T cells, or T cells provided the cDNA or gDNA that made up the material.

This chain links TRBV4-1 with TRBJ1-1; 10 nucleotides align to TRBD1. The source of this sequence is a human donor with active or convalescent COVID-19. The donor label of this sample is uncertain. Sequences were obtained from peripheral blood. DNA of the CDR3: TGCGCCAGCAGCCAGGACAGGGGGGTCAGGACTGAAGCTTTCTTT. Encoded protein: CASSQDRGVRTEAFF.